The 26 T cell receptor beta chains below were found in one sample sequenced in a study of T-cell reconstitution after alpha-beta-depleted transplantation in children. For TCRbeta, the library was prepared with unique molecular identifiers. TCRdb recomputed calls from the PCR reads with MiXCR, one row per CDR3 protein. The sample records about 230,000 distinct CDR3 sequences, roughly 9% being singletons. The starting material was PBMCs from the stem cell graft donor, obtained from the stem cell graft. Source of these receptors: a human donor who donated a stem cell graft to a child with acute lymphoblastic leukemia.

Many counts were recorded for this clonotype. This sequence joins TRBV7-2 and TRBJ2-1; 7 bases align to TRBD2. After removal of 5 bases from V and 7 bases from J, the junction contained 14 bases not matched to a gene. Germline CDR1 reads SGHTA; CDR2 reads FQGNSA. The CDR3 totals 16 residues. The CDR3 spells CASSRDLTGGGNEQFF. The CDR3 DNA sequence: TGTGCCAGCAGCCGGGACTTAACGGGGGGTGGGAATGAGCAGTTCTTC.

Note on this clonotype: One junction end disagrees with the germline gene, perhaps due to a read error. The chain uses TRBV3-1 and TRBJ1-1; no reliable D call. Germline V gives CDR1 LGHDT, CDR2 YNNKEL (reference sequence). This CDR3 has 14 residues. CDR3 protein: CAISQVMKGTEAFF. The CDR3, as DNA: TGTGCCATCAGCCAAGTAATGAAGGGCACTGAAGCTTTCTTT.

The CDR3 nucleotides are TGCGCCAGCAGCTTGGGGAGTGGGGCGGTGAACACTGAAGCTTTCTTT. Translation: CASSLGSGAVNTEAFF. The chain uses TRBV5-1 and TRBJ1-1, with a possible D match to TRBD1 (5 bases). The germline V gene encodes CDR1 SGHRS and CDR2 YFSETQ. Trimming took off 0 bases at V and 0 bases at J, with 12 bases between the two ends. The CDR3 is made up of 16 amino acids.

The gene calls are TRBV5-1 and TRBJ2-3; 9 bases align to TRBD2. Germline V CDR1 and CDR2: SGHRS, YFSETQ. Trimming cost V 4 bases and J 1 base; bases outside gene matches: 16. CDR3 length: 19 amino acids. The DNA of the CDR3 is TGCGCCAGCAGCACCTATGCGGGGGGGGCGCTGCCTGGCACAGATACGCAGTATTTT. Encoded protein: CASSTYAGGALPGTDTQYF.

This clonotype was observed many times. V usage is TRBV11-1 and J usage is TRBJ1-6, with unresolved D. CDR3 length: 19 residues. Germline values: CDR1 SGHAT, CDR2 FQDESV (reference sequence). Deletions cut 5 bases from V and 6 bases from J, with 26 bases between. CDR3 sequence: CASSTDWRRAKISNSPLHF. Here the CDR3 DNA reads TGTGCCAGCAGCACCGATTGGAGGAGAGCAAAAATTAGTAATTCACCCCTCCACTTT.

This clonotype was counted many times. This chain joins TRBV25-1 and TRBJ2-1; D gene uncertain. The CDR3 totals 10 residues. Germline V gene lookup returns CDR1 MGHDK and CDR2 SYGVNS. V lost 6 bases and J 7 bases, leaving 4 bases between the germline ends. The chain's CDR3 is CASRGNEQFF. The CDR3 coding sequence is TGTGCCAGCAGAGGTAATGAGCAGTTCTTC.

This clonotype was found many times. The chain recombines TRBV10-2 with TRBJ2-7; D is unclear. CDR1 and CDR2 from the germline V gene are WSHSY and SAAADI. The CDR3 length is 16 residues. The V end was cut by 7 bases, the J end by 2 bases, with 21 bases between. CDR3: CASTDPGRANTYEQYF. The CDR3 nucleotides are TGCGCCAGCACCGACCCTGGACGCGCCAACACCTACGAGCAGTACTTC.

This clonotype has ten or more counts. The rearrangement uses TRBV10-3 and TRBJ2-3; perhaps TRBD1 as D (5 bases). There are 14 residues in the CDR3. Germline-derived CDR1 and CDR2 are ENHRY and SYGVKD. V gave up 8 bases and J gave up 0 bases, with 12 bases separating them. DNA for the CDR3: TGTGCCATCCGGCCAGGGCCGAGCACAGATACGCAGTATTTT. This encodes CAIRPGPSTDTQYF.

This clonotype was recorded at least ten times. This chain links TRBV12-3 or TRBV12-4 with TRBJ2-1, with 11 bases matching TRBD2. Unmatched junction bases numbered 11, after V lost 0 bases and J lost 7 bases. The CDR3 loop spans 18 amino acids. CDR3 sequence: CASSLARTSGGSENEQFF. The DNA for the CDR3 is TGTGCCAGCAGTTTAGCGCGAACTAGCGGGGGTAGTGAGAATGAGCAGTTCTTC.

The V and J genes are TRBV11-2 and TRBJ2-3; TRBD2 matches at 8 bases. This CDR3 spans 19 amino acids. The trim removed 0 bases at V and 0 bases at J, leaving 11 bases unmatched. Germline CDR1 reads SGHAT; CDR2 reads FQNNGV. CDR3 region: CASSLDPVGGGSSTDTQYF. The CDR3 region has the DNA TGTGCCAGCAGCTTAGACCCGGTAGGCGGGGGGTCTAGCACAGATACGCAGTATTTT.

The CDR3 is CASSPTEFLNPSNQPQHF. CDR3 in DNA: TGTGCCAGCAGCCCGACAGAATTCTTAAATCCTAGCAATCAGCCCCAGCATTTT. The genes are TRBV27 and TRBJ1-5; tentatively, D is TRBD1 (5 bases). Trimming took 6 bases from V and 0 from J, leaving 21 bases between them. From germline, CDR1 is MNHEY and CDR2 SMNVEV (reference sequence). This CDR3 region has 18 residues.

This sequence joins TRBV3-1 and TRBJ2-1, with 9 bases matching TRBD2. The germline gives CDR1 LGHDT, CDR2 YNNKEL (reference sequence). With V trimmed by 4 bases and J by 6 bases, 13 bases remained unmatched. The CDR3 spans 17 residues. In nucleotides, the CDR3 is TGTGCCAGCAGCCTTGGAGCTGGGACTAGCCATGGCAATGAGCAGTTCTTC. This codes for CASSLGAGTSHGNEQFF.

This clonotype appeared a few times. The chain recombines TRBV6-2 or TRBV6-3 with TRBJ2-5; D is possibly TRBD1 (6 bases). The V and J ends lost 4 bases and 5 bases respectively, with 8 bases between them. The CDR3 is made up of 12 amino acids. The germline V gene encodes CDR1 MNHEY and CDR2 SVGEGT. Here the CDR3 reads CASSWQGETQYF. CDR3 coding DNA: TGTGCCAGCAGTTGGCAGGGGGAGACCCAGTACTTC.

This clonotype has just a few counts. The V and J genes are TRBV6-1 and TRBJ2-3, with D tentatively TRBD2 (5 bases). The CDR3 is 14 residues long. The germline V gene encodes CDR1 MNHNS and CDR2 SASEGT. Trimming cost V 5 bases and J 2 bases, with 11 bases left between them. The CDR3 spells CASSTRTPTDTQYF. The CDR3 bases are TGTGCCAGCAGTACAAGGACTCCCACAGATACGCAGTATTTT.

This clonotype showed up many times. This chain links TRBV10-1 with TRBJ2-1, with 12 bases fitting TRBD2. Unmatched junction bases numbered 2, after V lost 3 bases and J lost 5 bases. This CDR3 has 15 amino acids. CDR1 WNHNN and CDR2 SYGVQD come from the germline V gene (reference sequence). The CDR3 sequence is CASSDLAGGNNEQFF. CDR3 DNA: TGCGCCAGCAGTGACCTAGCGGGGGGGAACAATGAGCAGTTCTTC.

This rearrangement joins TRBV4-2 to TRBJ2-1; possible D gene TRBD1, 6 bases. Germline V lookup: CDR1 LGHNA, CDR2 YNFKEQ. The CDR3 length is 16 residues. Trimming left V 0 bases short and J 7 bases short, with 16 bases between. The CDR3 loop is CASSQEGARGLNEQFF. The CDR3 DNA sequence: TGTGCCAGCAGCCAAGAAGGAGCCAGGGGATTAAATGAGCAGTTCTTC.

The table lists this clonotype with many counts. The rearrangement uses TRBV29-1 and TRBJ1-1; a weak D match, TRBD1 (5 bases). Trimming took off 8 bases at V and 3 bases at J, with 16 bases between the two ends. The CDR3 is 13 residues long. Germline V CDR1 and CDR2: SQVTM, ANQGSEA. CDR3 nucleotide sequence: TGCAGCTCTGACGGGGGGAGGGACACTGAAGCTTTCTTT. Protein: CSSDGGRDTEAFF.

The chain employs TRBV19 and TRBJ1-5; possible D gene TRBD1, 5 bases. Trimming removed 7 bases at V and 0 bases at J, with 13 bases between. From germline, CDR1 is LNHDA and CDR2 SQIVND (reference sequence). The CDR3 spans 15 residues. The CDR3 loop is CASTRDGDSNQPQHF. The DNA of the CDR3 is TGTGCCAGTACCCGGGACGGCGATAGCAATCAGCCCCAGCATTTT.

The rearrangement links TRBV7-2 to TRBJ2-5; perhaps TRBD2 as D (7 bases). V lost 3 bases and J lost 2, with 16 bases in between. In germline, CDR1 is SGHTA, CDR2 FQGNSA. The CDR3 is 16 amino acids. Here the CDR3 reads CASSFWGGGVQETQYF. The CDR3 bases are TGTGCCAGCAGCTTTTGGGGAGGGGGGGTACAAGAGACCCAGTACTTC.

This clonotype has a handful of counts. The chain employs TRBV7-9 and TRBJ1-1; D gene uncertain. This CDR3 is 15 amino acids long. Germline lookup yields CDR1 SEHNR and CDR2 FQNEAQ (reference sequence). V dropped 1 base and J dropped 2 bases, with 11 bases sitting between them. In nucleotides, the CDR3 is TGTGCCAGCAGCTTAGGGTCGGGGTTAAACACTGAAGCTTTCTTT. Translated, it gives CASSLGSGLNTEAFF.

In this sample, this clonotype turned up many times. This chain uses TRBV24-1 with TRBJ2-5; 11 bases fit TRBD1. Germline CDR1 reads KGHDR; CDR2 reads SFDVKD. The CDR3 spans 15 residues. V lost 3 bases, J lost 5 bases, and 4 bases stayed unmatched. Written as DNA, the CDR3 is TGTGCCACCAGTGATGCGGGACAGGGGGTCGAGACCCAGTACTTC. This translates into CATSDAGQGVETQYF.

This clonotype was seen only a few times. The rearrangement joins TRBV12-3 or TRBV12-4 to TRBJ2-7; no definite D call. CDR3 length: 15 amino acids. Trimming took 0 bases from V and 3 from J, leaving 12 bases between them. The CDR3: CASSLAGPLFYEQYF. The CDR3 coding sequence is TGTGCCAGCAGTTTAGCAGGGCCCCTTTTCTACGAGCAGTACTTC.

This clonotype was counted a few times. This chain joins TRBV7-2 and TRBJ2-1, with a weak D call TRBD2 (7 bases). With 2 bases removed from V and 8 bases from J, the gap between germline ends came to 16 bases. Germline CDR1 SGHTA, CDR2 FQGNSA. The CDR3 contains 15 residues. CDR3 sequence: CASSLWGGQSDEQFF. The CDR3, as DNA: TGTGCCAGCAGCTTATGGGGGGGACAATCCGATGAGCAGTTCTTC.

This clonotype appeared many times. V usage is TRBV5-1 and J usage is TRBJ2-7, with TRBD1 matching over 8 bases. From germline, CDR1 is SGHRS and CDR2 YFSETQ. J was trimmed by 6 bases and V by 1 base; bases with no gene match: 0. The CDR3 has 12 residues. This CDR3 is CASSLTGGEQYF. The CDR3 nucleotides read TGCGCCAGCAGCTTGACAGGGGGCGAGCAGTACTTC. The variable domain in full, with the rest retrieved from reference TRBV5-1 and TRBJ2-7, is KAGVTQTPRYLIKTRGQQVTLSCSPISGHRSVSWYQQTPGQGLQFLFEYFSETQRNKGNFPGRFSGRQFSNSRSEMNVSTLELGDSALYLCASSLTGGEQYFGPGTRLTVT.

This clonotype showed up many times. The chain links TRBV27 to TRBJ1-1; TRBD1 might be the D (5 bases). This CDR3 has 13 amino acids. The V end lost 3 bases, the J end lost 3 bases, and 8 bases lay between the germline ends. Per the germline V gene, CDR1 is MNHEY and CDR2 is SMNVEV (reference sequence). The CDR3 sequence is CASSLPGDTEAFF. The DNA for the CDR3 is TGTGCCAGCAGTTTGCCGGGGGACACTGAAGCTTTCTTT.

In its sample, this clonotype was seen many times. The genes are TRBV9 and TRBJ1-2, with a possible D match to TRBD1 (5 bases). The CDR3 extends over 13 amino acids. The V end lost 3 bases, the J end lost 8 bases, and 14 bases lay between the germline ends. Germline V gives CDR1 SGDLS, CDR2 YYNGEE. CDR3 sequence (DNA): TGTGCCAGCAGCGCTGCGGGGGGATCCGGCTACACCTTC. Protein product: CASSAAGGSGYTF.